These T cell receptor beta chains were read from a single sample in a study of shared clonotypes between healthy human individuals. The data were produced by immunoSEQ multiplex PCR, yet TCRdb's version contains in-frame clones alone and is incomplete. The sample shows roughly 500,000 clones, 79% of them seen only once. Sequenced material: PBMCs. Receptors were obtained from a woman in her thirties or forties in good health. Some clones in this sample may be carry-over from other donors' samples. CDR3s include the opening cysteine and the closing phenylalanine or tryptophan. Each record gives: V gene, D gene, J gene, clone size, CDR3 DNA, CDR3 protein. A D gene is named only where the DNA matches it firmly. Clone size is shown for a subset of rows, as once, few, many or a class of expanded clone.

v_gene: TRBV7-8; d_gene: .; j_gene: TRBJ2-3; abundance: .; CDR3nt: TGTGCCAGCAGCTTGGGGCCCCGAGTATCAGATACGCAGTATTTT; CDR3aa: CASSLGPRVSDTQYF
v_gene: TRBV7-2; d_gene: TRBD1; j_gene: TRBJ1-2; abundance: once; CDR3nt: TGTGCCAGCAGCGCGTCAGGGGGCTTCTATGGCTACACCTTC; CDR3aa: CASSASGGFYGYTF
v_gene: TRBV7-9; d_gene: TRBD1; j_gene: TRBJ2-7; abundance: .; CDR3nt: TGTGCCAGCAGCCGGCCCGGGACAGGGGCTTCCGAGCAGTACTTC; CDR3aa: CASSRPGTGASEQYF
v_gene: TRBV14; d_gene: TRBD1; j_gene: TRBJ2-7; abundance: many; CDR3nt: TGTGCCAGCAGCCAGCGGACAGGGGACTCCTACGAGCAGTACTTC; CDR3aa: CASSQRTGDSYEQYF
v_gene: TRBV27; d_gene: TRBD2; j_gene: TRBJ2-4; abundance: .; CDR3nt: TGTGCCAGCAGTTTATCTAGCGGGAGAAACATTCAGTACTTC; CDR3aa: CASSLSSGRNIQYF
v_gene: TRBV2; d_gene: .; j_gene: TRBJ2-7; abundance: many; CDR3nt: TGTGCCAGCACCTGGGGGAGGAACGAGCAGTACTTC; CDR3aa: CASTWGRNEQYF
v_gene: TRBV7-3; d_gene: TRBD1; j_gene: TRBJ2-2; abundance: .; CDR3nt: TGTGCCAGCAGCTTATTGACAGGGGCCGGGGAGCTGTTTTTT; CDR3aa: CASSLLTGAGELFF
v_gene: TRBV10-2; d_gene: .; j_gene: TRBJ2-7; abundance: .; CDR3nt: TGCGCCAGCAGCGCCTCGACAGGTACTTCCTACGAGCAGTACTTC; CDR3aa: CASSASTGTSYEQYF
v_gene: TRBV7-2; d_gene: .; j_gene: TRBJ2-1; abundance: .; CDR3nt: TGTGCCAGCAGCTCCGCTAGCTCCTACAATGAGCAGTTCTTC; CDR3aa: CASSSASSYNEQFF
v_gene: TRBV6-5; d_gene: TRBD2; j_gene: TRBJ2-7; abundance: .; CDR3nt: TGTGCCAGCAGCTACGGGACTAGCGGGAGCCCCCTCGAGCAGTACTTC; CDR3aa: CASSYGTSGSPLEQYF
v_gene: TRBV15; d_gene: TRBD2; j_gene: TRBJ2-1; abundance: .; CDR3nt: TGTGCCACCAGCAGAGATATGCGGGAGGAGCAGTTCTTC; CDR3aa: CATSRDMREEQFF
v_gene: TRBV7-2; d_gene: .; j_gene: TRBJ1-3; abundance: .; CDR3nt: TGTGCCAGCAGTTTTACCGGGACATTCTCTGGAAACACCATATATTTT; CDR3aa: CASSFTGTFSGNTIYF
v_gene: TRBV5-1; d_gene: TRBD1; j_gene: TRBJ2-7; abundance: .; CDR3nt: TGCGCCACCGCGACAGGGGGCAGCTCCTACGAGCAGTACTTC; CDR3aa: CATATGGSSYEQYF
v_gene: TRBV7-8; d_gene: TRBD2; j_gene: TRBJ2-1; abundance: .; CDR3nt: TGTGCCAGCAGCTTATTAGCGGGAGTAGGCGAGCAGTTCTTC; CDR3aa: CASSLLAGVGEQFF
v_gene: TRBV5-1; d_gene: .; j_gene: TRBJ1-2; abundance: few; CDR3nt: TGCGCCAGCAGCTTGGGACCGAACTATGGCTACACCTTC; CDR3aa: CASSLGPNYGYTF
v_gene: TRBV9; d_gene: .; j_gene: TRBJ1-1; abundance: once; CDR3nt: TGTGCCAGCAGCGTAATGCGGAACACTGAAGCTTTCTTT; CDR3aa: CASSVMRNTEAFF
v_gene: TRBV6-1; d_gene: .; j_gene: TRBJ1-2; abundance: many; CDR3nt: TGTGCCAGCAGTATCGACAGCATCTACTATGGCTACACCTTC; CDR3aa: CASSIDSIYYGYTF
v_gene: TRBV7-2; d_gene: TRBD2; j_gene: TRBJ2-7; abundance: .; CDR3nt: TGTGCCAGCAGCCCGAAGCGACTAGCGGGAACTTCCGAGCAGTACTTC; CDR3aa: CASSPKRLAGTSEQYF
v_gene: TRBV4-1; d_gene: .; j_gene: TRBJ1-1; abundance: .; CDR3nt: TGCGCCAGCAGCCAAGGACACCTGAACACTGAAGCTTTCTTT; CDR3aa: CASSQGHLNTEAFF
v_gene: TRBV7-9; d_gene: .; j_gene: TRBJ1-5; abundance: few; CDR3nt: TGTGCCAGCAGCTTAGTCGGCAGTCGCAATCAGCCCCAGCATTTT; CDR3aa: CASSLVGSRNQPQHF
v_gene: TRBV18; d_gene: .; j_gene: TRBJ2-3; abundance: .; CDR3nt: TGTGCCAGCTCACCCTGGACACAAAGCACAGATACGCAGTATTTT; CDR3aa: CASSPWTQSTDTQYF
v_gene: TRBV7-2; d_gene: .; j_gene: TRBJ2-3; abundance: .; CDR3nt: TGTGCCAGCAGCCTAGTGGGGGACTTCACAGATACGCAGTATTTT; CDR3aa: CASSLVGDFTDTQYF
v_gene: TRBV11-2; d_gene: .; j_gene: TRBJ2-5; abundance: .; CDR3nt: TGTGCCAGCAGCTTCAGTAGACAAGAGACCCAGTACTTC; CDR3aa: CASSFSRQETQYF
v_gene: TRBV15; d_gene: .; j_gene: TRBJ2-7; abundance: .; CDR3nt: TGTGCCACCAGCTTAAGACAGACCTCCTACGAGCAGTACTTC; CDR3aa: CATSLRQTSYEQYF
v_gene: TRBV27; d_gene: .; j_gene: TRBJ1-2; abundance: .; CDR3nt: TGTGCCAGCAGTTCTTTACCGGACAACTATGGCTACACCTTC; CDR3aa: CASSSLPDNYGYTF
v_gene: TRBV19; d_gene: .; j_gene: TRBJ2-7; abundance: .; CDR3nt: TGTGCCAGTAGTATAGGAGGGTTCGACTACGAGCAGTACTTC; CDR3aa: CASSIGGFDYEQYF
v_gene: TRBV18; d_gene: .; j_gene: TRBJ2-3; abundance: .; CDR3nt: TGTGCCAGCTCACTTGGACTTACCTCAGGATGGACAGATACGCAGTATTTT; CDR3aa: CASSLGLTSGWTDTQYF
v_gene: TRBV15; d_gene: .; j_gene: TRBJ1-2; abundance: .; CDR3nt: TGTGCCACCAGCATGCCGGGTCGAAACTATGGCTACACCTTC; CDR3aa: CATSMPGRNYGYTF
v_gene: TRBV19; d_gene: .; j_gene: TRBJ2-3; abundance: few; CDR3nt: TGTGCCAGTAGTACTCCGGGCCTCACAGATACGCAGTATTTT; CDR3aa: CASSTPGLTDTQYF
v_gene: TRBV30; d_gene: .; j_gene: TRBJ1-2; abundance: .; CDR3nt: TGTGCCTGGAGTGGGGTGTCGGGCTATGGCTACACCTTC; CDR3aa: CAWSGVSGYGYTF
v_gene: TRBV7-3; d_gene: .; j_gene: TRBJ1-1; abundance: .; CDR3nt: TGTGCCAGCAGCTTAACTCGTACAAGTTTGAACACTGAAGCTTTCTTT; CDR3aa: CASSLTRTSLNTEAFF
v_gene: TRBV28; d_gene: TRBD2; j_gene: TRBJ2-5; abundance: .; CDR3nt: TGTGCCAGCATGATGGGGGCGGGAGGGCCCCAGACCCAGTACTTC; CDR3aa: CASMMGAGGPQTQYF
v_gene: TRBV6-1; d_gene: .; j_gene: TRBJ2-7; abundance: .; CDR3nt: TGTGCCACCGAGAGGCGGTGGGAGAGCGAGCAGTACTTC; CDR3aa: CATERRWESEQYF
v_gene: TRBV28; d_gene: .; j_gene: TRBJ1-3; abundance: .; CDR3nt: TGTGCCAGTAAGAGGGGAACTGGAAACACCATATATTTT; CDR3aa: CASKRGTGNTIYF
v_gene: TRBV11-2; d_gene: .; j_gene: TRBJ2-1; abundance: .; CDR3nt: TGTGCCAGCAGCTTAGCAGCGCGTGGGGGGCAGTTCTTC; CDR3aa: CASSLAARGGQFF
v_gene: TRBV28; d_gene: .; j_gene: TRBJ1-1; abundance: .; CDR3nt: TGTGCCAGCAGTCTAGACACGATACCGGAAGCTTTCTTT; CDR3aa: CASSLDTIPEAFF
v_gene: TRBV5-1; d_gene: TRBD2; j_gene: TRBJ2-5; abundance: .; CDR3nt: TGCGCCAGCAGCTTGCAGGGCGGGGGGGAACAAGAGACCCAGTACTTC; CDR3aa: CASSLQGGGEQETQYF
v_gene: TRBV5-6; d_gene: .; j_gene: TRBJ2-2; abundance: .; CDR3nt: TGTGCCAGCAGCCGGGGCCGCCGAAACACCGGGGAGCTGTTTTTT; CDR3aa: CASSRGRRNTGELFF
v_gene: TRBV9; d_gene: .; j_gene: TRBJ2-1; abundance: .; CDR3nt: TGTGCCAGCAGCGTAGAAGGATGTCTGGCGGTTGATAATGAGCAGTTCTTC; CDR3aa: CASSVEGCLAVDNEQFF
v_gene: TRBV18; d_gene: .; j_gene: TRBJ1-2; abundance: few; CDR3nt: TGTGCCAGCTCACCACGGCCGGAGGGGGTGTATGGCTACACCTTC; CDR3aa: CASSPRPEGVYGYTF
v_gene: TRBV7-3; d_gene: .; j_gene: TRBJ1-1; abundance: .; CDR3nt: TGTGCCAGCAGCTTAGAAGGGGGGAGAAACACTGAAGCTTTCTTT; CDR3aa: CASSLEGGRNTEAFF
v_gene: TRBV2; d_gene: .; j_gene: TRBJ1-5; abundance: .; CDR3nt: TGTGCCAGCAGCCGGCAGACCAGCAATCAGCCCCAGCATTTT; CDR3aa: CASSRQTSNQPQHF
v_gene: TRBV7-9; d_gene: TRBD2; j_gene: TRBJ2-2; abundance: .; CDR3nt: TGTGCCAGCAGCTCCCGGGGGGGACTCAACACCGGGGAGCTGTTTTTT; CDR3aa: CASSSRGGLNTGELFF
v_gene: TRBV21-1; d_gene: .; j_gene: TRBJ2-7; abundance: few; CDR3nt: TGTGCCAGCAGCAAAGGTTTAGCGGGAGGGCCTCACGAGCAGTACTTC; CDR3aa: CASSKGLAGGPHEQYF
v_gene: TRBV19; d_gene: .; j_gene: TRBJ1-6; abundance: .; CDR3nt: TGTGCCAGTAGTGAGACAGGCCCGAATTCACCCCTCCACTTT; CDR3aa: CASSETGPNSPLHF
v_gene: TRBV30; d_gene: .; j_gene: TRBJ1-1; abundance: few; CDR3nt: TGTGCCTGGACTACCAAGACTGTGAACACTGAAGCTTTCTTT; CDR3aa: CAWTTKTVNTEAFF
v_gene: TRBV2; d_gene: .; j_gene: TRBJ1-2; abundance: .; CDR3nt: TGTGCCAGCAGTGAACAGGGGAATTTGGGCTACACCTTC; CDR3aa: CASSEQGNLGYTF
v_gene: TRBV30; d_gene: TRBD2; j_gene: TRBJ2-2; abundance: once; CDR3nt: TGTGCCTGGACACTAGCGGGAGGTTGGAACACCGGGGAGCTGTTTTTT; CDR3aa: CAWTLAGGWNTGELFF
v_gene: TRBV18; d_gene: .; j_gene: TRBJ2-5; abundance: .; CDR3nt: TGTGCCAGCTCCACCGGGTCGCGGAGGGAGCAGTACTTC; CDR3aa: CASSTGSRREQYF
v_gene: TRBV6-5; d_gene: .; j_gene: TRBJ2-7; abundance: .; CDR3nt: TGTGCCAGCAGTCATCCCCGGGGGTACGAGCAGTACTTC; CDR3aa: CASSHPRGYEQYF
v_gene: TRBV10-1; d_gene: .; j_gene: TRBJ2-7; abundance: .; CDR3nt: TGCGCCAGCAGTGATAGTGGGTTGCCCTACGAGCAGTACTTC; CDR3aa: CASSDSGLPYEQYF
v_gene: TRBV7-2; d_gene: TRBD1; j_gene: TRBJ2-7; abundance: few; CDR3nt: TGTGCCAGCAGCTTAGCTGCCGGGACAGCTGGCTACGAGCAGTACTTC; CDR3aa: CASSLAAGTAGYEQYF
v_gene: TRBV5-6; d_gene: .; j_gene: TRBJ1-5; abundance: .; CDR3nt: TGTGCCAGCAGCTTGGTCCCGGGACAACATAGCAATCAGCCCCAGCATTTT; CDR3aa: CASSLVPGQHSNQPQHF